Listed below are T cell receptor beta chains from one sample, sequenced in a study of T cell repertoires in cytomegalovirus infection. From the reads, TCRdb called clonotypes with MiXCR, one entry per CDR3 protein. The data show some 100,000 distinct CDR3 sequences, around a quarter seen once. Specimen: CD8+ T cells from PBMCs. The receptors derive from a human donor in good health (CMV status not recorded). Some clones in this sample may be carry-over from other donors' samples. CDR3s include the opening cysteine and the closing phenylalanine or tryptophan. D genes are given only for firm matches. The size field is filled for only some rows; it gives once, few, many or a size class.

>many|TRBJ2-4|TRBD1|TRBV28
CASSTTGTVAKNIQYF
TGTGCCAGCAGCACAACCGGGACAGTAGCCAAAAACATTCAGTACTTC
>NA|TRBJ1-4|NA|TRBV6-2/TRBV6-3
CASLAENNEKLFF
TGTGCCAGTTTAGCGGAGAACAATGAAAAACTGTTTTTT
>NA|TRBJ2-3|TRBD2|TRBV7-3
CASSLISQRGGQDTQYF
TGTGCCAGCAGCTTAATTTCCCAGCGGGGGGGCCAGGATACGCAGTATTTT
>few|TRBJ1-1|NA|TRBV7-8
CASSHGQTEAFF
TGTGCCAGCAGCCACGGGCAAACTGAAGCTTTCTTT
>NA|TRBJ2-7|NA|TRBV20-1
CSARGRSAYEQYF
TGCAGTGCCCGAGGACGGTCCGCCTACGAGCAGTACTTC
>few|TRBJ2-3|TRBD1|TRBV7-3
CASSQTGGGGDTQYF
TGTGCCAGCAGTCAGACAGGGGGCGGAGGAGATACGCAGTATTTT
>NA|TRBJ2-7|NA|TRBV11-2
CASSLPGSPYEQYF
TGTGCCAGCAGCCTCCCAGGGAGTCCGTACGAGCAGTACTTC
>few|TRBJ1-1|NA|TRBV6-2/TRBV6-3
CASSWLANTEAFF
TGTGCCAGCAGTTGGTTGGCGAACACTGAAGCTTTCTTT
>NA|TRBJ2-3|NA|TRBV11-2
CASSPDMADTQYF
TGTGCCAGCAGCCCTGATATGGCAGATACGCAGTATTTT
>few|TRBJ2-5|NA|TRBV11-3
CASSSLWSDQETQYF
TGTGCCAGCAGCTCCCTCTGGAGCGATCAAGAGACCCAGTACTTC
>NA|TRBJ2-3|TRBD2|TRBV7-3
CASRKKPGLAGAPTDTQYF
TGTGCCAGCAGGAAGAAGCCGGGACTAGCGGGGGCGCCCACAGATACGCAGTATTTT
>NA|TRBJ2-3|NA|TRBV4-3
CASSPRSEQGGADTQYF
TGCGCCAGCAGCCCAAGATCCGAACAGGGTGGGGCAGATACGCAGTATTTT
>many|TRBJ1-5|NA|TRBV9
CASSQDLGNQPQHF
TGTGCCAGCAGTCAGGACCTGGGCAATCAGCCCCAGCATTTT
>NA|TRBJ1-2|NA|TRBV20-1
CSARHRQNYGYTF
TGCAGTGCTAGACATCGTCAGAACTATGGCTACACCTTC
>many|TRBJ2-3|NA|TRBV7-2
CASSLAYRDSQYF
TGTGCCAGCAGCTTAGCGTACCGCGATTCGCAGTATTTT
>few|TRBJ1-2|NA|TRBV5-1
CASSFSGAYGYTF
TGCGCCAGCAGCTTCAGCGGGGCCTATGGCTACACCTTC
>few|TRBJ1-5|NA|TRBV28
CAISGTADNQPQHF
TGTGCCATCTCTGGAACGGCGGACAATCAGCCCCAGCATTTT
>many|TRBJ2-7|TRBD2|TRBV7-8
CASSREGLAGVNQYEQYF
TGTGCCAGCAGCCGAGAGGGGCTAGCGGGAGTCAATCAGTACGAGCAGTACTTC
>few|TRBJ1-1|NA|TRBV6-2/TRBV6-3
CASSYGAGEMNTEAFF
TGTGCCAGCAGTTACGGGGCAGGGGAAATGAACACTGAAGCTTTCTTT
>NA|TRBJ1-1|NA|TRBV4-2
CASSQAVNTEAFF
TGTGCCAGCAGCCAGGCCGTGAACACTGAAGCTTTCTTT